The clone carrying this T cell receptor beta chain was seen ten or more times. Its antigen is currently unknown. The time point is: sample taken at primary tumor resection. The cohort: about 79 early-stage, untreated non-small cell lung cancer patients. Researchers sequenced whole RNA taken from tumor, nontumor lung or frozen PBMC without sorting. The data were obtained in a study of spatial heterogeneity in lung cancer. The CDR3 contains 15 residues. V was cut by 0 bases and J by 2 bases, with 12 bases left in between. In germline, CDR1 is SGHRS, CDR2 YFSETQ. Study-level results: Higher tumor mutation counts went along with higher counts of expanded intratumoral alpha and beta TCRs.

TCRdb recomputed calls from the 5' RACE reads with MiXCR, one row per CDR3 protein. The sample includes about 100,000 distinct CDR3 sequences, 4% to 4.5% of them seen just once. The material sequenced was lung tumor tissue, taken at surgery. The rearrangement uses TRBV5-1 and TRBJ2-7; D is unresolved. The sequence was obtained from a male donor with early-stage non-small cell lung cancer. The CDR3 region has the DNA TGCGCCAGCAGCTTGGAGGGCCCTCCCACCTACGAGCAGTACTTC. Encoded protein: CASSLEGPPTYEQYF.